This T cell receptor beta chain derives from a study of T cell responses to AZD1222 COVID-19 vaccine (dated by TCRdb to about 2021). Background for the entire study: AZD1222 recipients whose second dose came at about 4 weeks and those whose second dose came at about 12 weeks were combined into one group, since spike-specific TCR depth and breadth did not differ between the two schedules. TCR sequencing was performed for 230 to 250 trial participants, of whom approximately 200 were given two doses of AZD1222 and around 26 were given two doses of MenACWY control vaccine. Trial participants were enrolled into age subgroups of 18-55, 56-69 and 70-plus years, which contained about 160, 30 and 59 TCR-sequenced participants, respectively.

Interpreted using the paper, the time point label stands for: baseline before first vaccination. Samples from vaccinated people were obtained from the UK trials COV001 and COV002, which included a single-blind randomized controlled phase 2/3 trial of AZD1222 (ChAdOx1 nCoV-19) in healthy adults. Trial participant PBMC samples were collected at day 0 and day 28 after the second dose for TCRbeta chain sequencing. Trimming at the junction amounts to 3 bases on V and 0 bases on J, and the germline ends lie 9 bases apart. CDR1 and CDR2, per the germline V gene (reference sequence), are LGHDT and YNNKEL. Taken from cysteine to phenylalanine, the CDR3 has 16 residues. The only DNA kept is the CDR3, 48 bases in frame from the first base. As to this clone: No cognate antigen has been identified for it. The sample holds no much larger clone one base away, and base qualities are not on file.

Paper-wide results and their limitations: Because no day 14 peak-response samples were available, the repertoires could be characterized only after the peak T cell response. Participants were mostly white British and included more females than males, and it was suggested by the authors that clonal diversity may have been underestimated. Reportedly, close to half of the unique spike-specific TCRs recognized epitopes lying outside the regions that are mutated in the B.1.351 and B.1.1.7 variants. Conclusions about previously exposed vaccinees are limited because only a handful of AZD1222 recipients were SARS-CoV-2 seropositive at baseline. CD4 TCRs associated with the vaccine covered the entire spike protein, and the dominant responses were in regions 160-218 and 743-854. In the small 56-69-year group, the increase in depth fell short of significance, most likely because of low power. A significant rise in spike-specific TCR breadth and depth was observed after two AZD1222 doses relative to day 0 and relative to MenACWY recipients.

The CDR3 regions of human TCRbeta chains were analyzed by immunosequencing. Per the source publication's procedure: Repertoire TCRs were matched against a reference library of SARS-CoV-2-specific TCRs generated with the MIRA antigen-specificity platform. Breadth was defined as the fraction of unique TCRs that were SARS-CoV-2-associated. Depth was defined as the fraction of total T cells that were SARS-CoV-2-associated. Using the MIRA data, each spike-specific TCR was mapped to the spike region that the TCR reacts to and placed in a CD4 or CD8 class. Log10-transformed breadth and depth values were compared by one-way ANOVA with Sidak's multiple comparisons tests. The table was pulled from immuneACCESS by TCRdb, which kept in-frame rearrangements only. Such tables lose some clones; where checked, under half of the loss comes from unresolved V genes, and the rest has no known cause. Clonal size and the V and J genes are those of that table, whereas D and trimming came from the DNA. Within this sample are 130,000 or so clones, with 92% of them counted one time only. The ten largest clones take up 1.1% of the sample.

The source was peripheral blood, collected on day 0 of AZD1222 vaccination. The rearrangement joined TRBV3-1 (or the pseudogene TRBV3-2) to TRBJ1-6; the D segment cannot be called with confidence. The TCR originated in an adult in good health. The CDR3 sequence is CASSHGRDSYNSPLHF. The nucleotides are TGTGCCAGCAGCCACGGACGGGACTCCTATAATTCACCCCTCCACTTT.